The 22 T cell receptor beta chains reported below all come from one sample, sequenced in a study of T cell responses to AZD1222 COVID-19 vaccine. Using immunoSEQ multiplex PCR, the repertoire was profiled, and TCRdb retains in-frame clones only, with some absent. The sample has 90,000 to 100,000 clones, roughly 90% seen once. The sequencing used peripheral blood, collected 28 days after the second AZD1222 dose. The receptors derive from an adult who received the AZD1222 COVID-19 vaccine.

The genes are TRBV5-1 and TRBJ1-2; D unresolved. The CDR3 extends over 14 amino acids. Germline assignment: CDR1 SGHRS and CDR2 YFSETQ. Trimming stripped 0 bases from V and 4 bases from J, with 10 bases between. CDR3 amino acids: CASSLEGRSYGYTF. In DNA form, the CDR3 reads TGCGCCAGCAGCTTGGAGGGCAGGTCCTATGGCTACACCTTC.

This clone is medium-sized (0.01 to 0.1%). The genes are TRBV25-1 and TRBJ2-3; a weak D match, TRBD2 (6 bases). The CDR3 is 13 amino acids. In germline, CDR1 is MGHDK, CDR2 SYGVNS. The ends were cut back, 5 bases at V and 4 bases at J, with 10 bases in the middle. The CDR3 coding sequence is TGTGCCAGCAGTACCGGGGGTGCAGATACGCAGTATTTT. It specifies CASSTGGADTQYF.

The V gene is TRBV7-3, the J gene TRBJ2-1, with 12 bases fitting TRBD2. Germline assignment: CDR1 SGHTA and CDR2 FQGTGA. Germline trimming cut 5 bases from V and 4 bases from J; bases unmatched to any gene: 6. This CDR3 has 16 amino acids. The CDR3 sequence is CASSPRTSGEYNEQFF. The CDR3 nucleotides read TGTGCCAGCAGCCCCAGGACTAGCGGGGAATACAATGAGCAGTTCTTC.

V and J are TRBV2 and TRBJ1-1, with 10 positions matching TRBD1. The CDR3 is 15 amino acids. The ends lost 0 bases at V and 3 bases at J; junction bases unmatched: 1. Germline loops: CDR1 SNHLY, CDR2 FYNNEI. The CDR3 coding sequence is TGTGCCAGCAGTGAAGCGGGGACAGGGGACACTGAAGCTTTCTTT. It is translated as CASSEAGTGDTEAFF.

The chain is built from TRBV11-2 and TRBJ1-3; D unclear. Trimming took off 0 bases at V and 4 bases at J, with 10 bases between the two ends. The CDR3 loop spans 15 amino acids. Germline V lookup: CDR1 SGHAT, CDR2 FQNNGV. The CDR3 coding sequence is TGTGCCAGCAGCTTAGAAGGGTACTCCGGAAACACCATATATTTT. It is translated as CASSLEGYSGNTIYF.

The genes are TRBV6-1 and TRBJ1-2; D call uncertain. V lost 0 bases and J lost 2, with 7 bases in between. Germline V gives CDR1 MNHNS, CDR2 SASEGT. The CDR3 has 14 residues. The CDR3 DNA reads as TGTGCCAGCAGTGAAGCTTCCGGGAACTATGGCTACACCTTC. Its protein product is CASSEASGNYGYTF.

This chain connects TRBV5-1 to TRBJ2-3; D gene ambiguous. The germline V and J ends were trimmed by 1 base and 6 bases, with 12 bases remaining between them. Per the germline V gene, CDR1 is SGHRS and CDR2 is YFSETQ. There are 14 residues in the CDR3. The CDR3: CASSLLLDVDTQYF. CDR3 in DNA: TGCGCCAGCAGCTTGTTACTCGATGTCGATACGCAGTATTTT.

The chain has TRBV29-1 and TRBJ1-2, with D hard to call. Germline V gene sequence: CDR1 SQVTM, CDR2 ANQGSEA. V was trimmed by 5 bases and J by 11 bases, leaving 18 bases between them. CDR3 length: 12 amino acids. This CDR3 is CSVYPGPLMYTF. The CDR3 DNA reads TGCAGCGTTTATCCGGGCCCCCTTATGTACACCTTC.

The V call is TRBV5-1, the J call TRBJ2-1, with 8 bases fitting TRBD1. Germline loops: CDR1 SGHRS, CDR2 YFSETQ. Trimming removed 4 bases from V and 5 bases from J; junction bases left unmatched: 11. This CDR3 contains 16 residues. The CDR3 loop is CASSRGTGGSHNEQFF. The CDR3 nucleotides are TGCGCCAGCAGCCGTGGGACAGGAGGATCCCACAATGAGCAGTTCTTC.

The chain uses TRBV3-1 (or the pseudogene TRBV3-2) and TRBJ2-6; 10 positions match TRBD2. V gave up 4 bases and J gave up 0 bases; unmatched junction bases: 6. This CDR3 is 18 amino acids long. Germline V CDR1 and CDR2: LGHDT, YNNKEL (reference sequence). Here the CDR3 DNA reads TGTGCCAGCAGCCTTTCCGGGACTAGCGTCTCTGGGGCCAACGTCCTGACTTTC. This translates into CASSLSGTSVSGANVLTF.

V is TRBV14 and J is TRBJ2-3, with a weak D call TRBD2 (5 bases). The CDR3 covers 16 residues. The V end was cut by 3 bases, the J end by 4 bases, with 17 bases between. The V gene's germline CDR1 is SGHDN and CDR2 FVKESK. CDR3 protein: CASSQFRASRSDTQYF. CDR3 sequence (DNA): TGTGCCAGCAGCCAGTTTCGGGCTAGCCGCTCAGATACGCAGTATTTT.

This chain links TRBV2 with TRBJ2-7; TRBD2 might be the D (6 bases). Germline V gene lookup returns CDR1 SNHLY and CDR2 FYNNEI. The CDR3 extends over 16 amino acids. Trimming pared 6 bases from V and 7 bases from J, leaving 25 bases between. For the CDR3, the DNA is TGTGCCAGCAGCGCCGCCACCACCGGGACCGCGGGGGAGCAGTACTTC. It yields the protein CASSAATTGTAGEQYF.

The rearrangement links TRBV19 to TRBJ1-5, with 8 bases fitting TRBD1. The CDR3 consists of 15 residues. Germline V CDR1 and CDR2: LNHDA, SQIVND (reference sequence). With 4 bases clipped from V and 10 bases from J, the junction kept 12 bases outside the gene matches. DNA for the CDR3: TGTGCCAGTAGTACAGGGGGCCCTTCGGTCGGCCCCCAGCATTTT. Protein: CASSTGGPSVGPQHF.

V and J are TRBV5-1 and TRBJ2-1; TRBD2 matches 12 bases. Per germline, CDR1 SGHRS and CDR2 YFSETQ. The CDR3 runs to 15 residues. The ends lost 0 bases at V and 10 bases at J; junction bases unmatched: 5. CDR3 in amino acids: CASSLELAGGVEQFF. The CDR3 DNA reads TGCGCCAGCAGCTTGGAACTAGCGGGAGGAGTAGAGCAGTTCTTC.

The CDR3 bases are TGTGCCAGCAGACCGCTAGCGGGAGTAACAGATACGCAGTATTTT. It specifies CASRPLAGVTDTQYF. This chain connects TRBV28 to TRBJ2-3; 10 positions agree with TRBD2. Germline CDR1 is MDHEN and CDR2 is SYDVKM. Germline trimming cut 6 bases from V and 3 bases from J; bases unmatched to any gene: 6. The CDR3 totals 15 residues.

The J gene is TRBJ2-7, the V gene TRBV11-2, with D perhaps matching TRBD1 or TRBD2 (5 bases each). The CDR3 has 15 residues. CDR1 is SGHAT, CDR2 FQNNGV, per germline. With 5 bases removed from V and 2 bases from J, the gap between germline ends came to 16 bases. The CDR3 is CASSLDSSGAYEQYF. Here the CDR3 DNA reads TGTGCCAGCAGCCTTGACAGCTCCGGGGCCTACGAGCAGTACTTC.

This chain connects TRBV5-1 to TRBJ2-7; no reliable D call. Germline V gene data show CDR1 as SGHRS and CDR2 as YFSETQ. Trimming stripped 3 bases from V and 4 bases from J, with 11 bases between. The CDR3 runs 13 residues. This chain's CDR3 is CASSSDPHYEQYF. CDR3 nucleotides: TGCGCCAGCAGCTCCGACCCCCATTACGAGCAGTACTTC.

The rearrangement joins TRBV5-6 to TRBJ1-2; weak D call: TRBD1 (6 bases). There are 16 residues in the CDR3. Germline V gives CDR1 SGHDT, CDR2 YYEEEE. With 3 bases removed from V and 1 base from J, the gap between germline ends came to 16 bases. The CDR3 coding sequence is TGTGCCAGCAGCTCCCCCGGGGACACAAGTAACTATGGCTACACCTTC. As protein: CASSSPGDTSNYGYTF. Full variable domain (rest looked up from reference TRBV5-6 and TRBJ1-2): DAGVTQSPTHLIKTRGQQVTLRCSPKSGHDTVSWYQQALGQGPQFIFQYYEEEERQRGNFPDRFSGHQFPNYSSELNVNALLLGDSALYLCASSSPGDTSNYGYTFGSGTRLTVV.

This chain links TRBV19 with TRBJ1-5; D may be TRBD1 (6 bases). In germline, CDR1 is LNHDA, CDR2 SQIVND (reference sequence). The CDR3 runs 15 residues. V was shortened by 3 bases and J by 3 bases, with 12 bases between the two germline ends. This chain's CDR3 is CASSILGQLNQPQHF. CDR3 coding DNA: TGTGCCAGTAGTATCTTAGGACAGCTCAATCAGCCCCAGCATTTT. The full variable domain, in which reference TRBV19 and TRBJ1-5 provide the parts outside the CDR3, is DGGITQSPKYLFRKEGQNVTLSCEQNLNHDAMYWYRQDPGQGLRLIYYSQIVNDFQKGDIAEGYSVSREKKESFPLTVTSAQKNPTAFYLCASSILGQLNQPQHFGDGTRLSIL.

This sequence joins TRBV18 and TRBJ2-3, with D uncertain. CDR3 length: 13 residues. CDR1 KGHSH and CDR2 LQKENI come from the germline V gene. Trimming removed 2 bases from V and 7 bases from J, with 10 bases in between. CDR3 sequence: CASSPTFAYTQYF. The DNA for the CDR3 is TGTGCCAGCTCACCAACATTCGCCTATACGCAGTATTTT. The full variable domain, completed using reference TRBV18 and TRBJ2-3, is NAGVMQNPRHLVRRRGQEARLRCSPMKGHSHVYWYRQLPEEGLKFMVYLQKENIIDESGMPKERFSAEFPKEGPSILRIQQVVRGDSAAYFCASSPTFAYTQYFGPGTRLTVL.

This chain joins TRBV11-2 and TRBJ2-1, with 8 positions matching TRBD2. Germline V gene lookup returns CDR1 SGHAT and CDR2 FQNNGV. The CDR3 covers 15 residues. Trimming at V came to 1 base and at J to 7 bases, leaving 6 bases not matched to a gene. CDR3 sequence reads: CASSLVGTSLNEQFF. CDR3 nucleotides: TGTGCCAGCAGCTTAGTAGGGACTAGTCTAAATGAGCAGTTCTTC.

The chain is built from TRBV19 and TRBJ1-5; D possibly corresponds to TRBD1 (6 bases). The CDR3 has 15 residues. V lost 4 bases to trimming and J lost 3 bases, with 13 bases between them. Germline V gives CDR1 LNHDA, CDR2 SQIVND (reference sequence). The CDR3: CASSKRRGNNQPQHF. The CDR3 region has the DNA TGTGCCAGTAGTAAGAGGAGGGGGAACAATCAGCCCCAGCATTTT.